Shown below are 24 T cell receptor beta chains from a single sample sequenced in a study of T cell responses to AZD1222 COVID-19 vaccine. Here immunoSEQ multiplex PCR was the method, and the copy in TCRdb shows in-frame clones only, minus some. Found here are over 150,000 clones, around nine tenths of them singletons; the top ten hold under 14%. The sample here was peripheral blood, taken 28 days after the second AZD1222 dose. The receptors were sampled from an adult who received the AZD1222 COVID-19 vaccine.

V usage is TRBV6-4 and J usage is TRBJ2-2, with a tentative D call TRBD2 (6 bases). The germline CDR1 and CDR2 sequences are MRHNA and SNTAGT. The CDR3 is made up of 15 amino acids. V was pared by 0 bases and J by 5 bases, with 10 bases between. The CDR3 DNA reads as TGTGCCAGCAGTGACTCGTGGGGAGGTACCGGGGAGCTGTTTTTT. Its translation: CASSDSWGGTGELFF.

The genes are TRBV15 and TRBJ2-7; 15 bases match TRBD2. The length of the CDR3 is 18 residues. Per germline, CDR1 LNHNV and CDR2 YYDKDF (reference sequence). J gave up 0 bases and V 5 bases, and 8 bases lay outside the gene matches. The CDR3 spells CATSGGLAGGLLSYEQYF. In DNA form, the CDR3 reads TGTGCCACCAGCGGGGGACTAGCGGGGGGCCTTCTCTCCTACGAGCAGTACTTC.

This clone showed up just once. The V and J genes are TRBV4-1 and TRBJ1-4; maybe TRBD1 (6 bases). This CDR3 region has 15 residues. V was trimmed by 5 bases and J by 0 bases, leaving 10 bases between them. The V gene's germline CDR1 is MGHRA and CDR2 YSYEKL. This CDR3 is CASSFRQATNEKLFF. The CDR3 DNA reads TGCGCCAGCAGCTTTCGACAGGCAACTAATGAAAAACTGTTTTTT.

The chain has TRBV19 and TRBJ1-2; 8 bases map to TRBD1. The CDR3 is made up of 15 amino acids. The J segment lost 8 bases and the V segment lost 6 bases, leaving 14 bases of the junction unmatched. Germline CDR1 and CDR2: LNHDA and SQIVND (reference sequence). The CDR3 sequence is CASSATGASILGYTF. CDR3 nucleotide sequence: TGTGCCAGTAGCGCGACAGGGGCCTCTATACTCGGCTACACCTTC.

The V gene is TRBV5-1, the J gene TRBJ2-7; 9 bases are shared with TRBD1. Germline-derived CDR1 and CDR2 are SGHRS and YFSETQ. The junction had 7 bases not matched to a gene; V was cut back by 0 bases and J by 0 bases. The CDR3 sequence is 17 residues long. The CDR3 here is CASSLELRDRASYEQYF. The CDR3 DNA is TGCGCCAGCAGCTTGGAACTCCGGGACAGGGCCTCCTACGAGCAGTACTTC. The full variable domain, its missing parts supplied by reference TRBV5-1 and TRBJ2-7, is KAGVTQTPRYLIKTRGQQVTLSCSPISGHRSVSWYQQTPGQGLQFLFEYFSETQRNKGNFPGRFSGRQFSNSRSEMNVSTLELGDSALYLCASSLELRDRASYEQYFGPGTRLTVT.

V and J are TRBV19 and TRBJ2-7, with 10 bases fitting TRBD2. V lost 2 bases and J lost 2; bases outside the gene matches: 3. The CDR3 extends over 15 amino acids. CDR1 is LNHDA, CDR2 SQIVND, per germline (reference sequence). The CDR3 reads CASSITSGATYEQYF. The CDR3 region has the DNA TGTGCCAGTAGTATAACTAGCGGGGCAACCTACGAGCAGTACTTC.

This chain joins TRBV5-1 and TRBJ1-6; D is ambiguous. The CDR3 has 17 amino acids. Deletions cut 4 bases from V and 0 bases from J, with 14 bases between. Germline values: CDR1 SGHRS, CDR2 YFSETQ. CDR3 loop: CASSPRTLSSYNSPLHF. The CDR3 bases are TGCGCCAGCAGCCCCCGGACCCTGAGCTCCTATAATTCACCCCTCCACTTT.

Only a few counts were recorded for this clone. The V and J genes are TRBV7-2 and TRBJ1-2; 9 bases match TRBD1. The CDR3 extends over 16 amino acids. Unmatched junction bases numbered 11, after V lost 5 bases and J lost 4 bases. Germline V gives CDR1 SGHTA, CDR2 FQGNSA. The CDR3 loop is CASSAPRDRVGYGYTF. The CDR3 nucleotides are TGTGCCAGCAGCGCCCCCCGGGACAGGGTCGGCTATGGCTACACCTTC.

This sequence joins TRBV12-3 or TRBV12-4 and TRBJ2-5; 8 nucleotides line up with TRBD1. The V gene end was trimmed by 3 bases and the J gene end by 5 bases; junction bases not matched to a gene: 2. The CDR3 consists of 13 residues. CDR3 coding DNA: TGTGCCAGCAGTTTCCAGGGGGCCGAGACCCAGTACTTC. Encoded protein: CASSFQGAETQYF.

This clone was seen a handful of times. The V gene is TRBV7-3, the J gene TRBJ2-2, with D tentatively TRBD1 (6 bases). The CDR3 loop spans 13 amino acids. From germline, CDR1 is SGHTA and CDR2 FQGTGA. V lost 6 bases to trimming and J lost 9 bases, with 14 bases between them. CDR3 in amino acids: CASSSDRSRELFF. The DNA for the CDR3 is TGTGCCAGCAGTTCCGACAGGTCCAGGGAGCTGTTTTTT.

The chain links TRBV9 to TRBJ1-1; D may be TRBD1 (5 bases). V shed 4 bases and J shed 4 bases, with 17 bases lying between them. The CDR3 is 15 residues long. The germline V gene has CDR1 SGDLS and CDR2 YYNGEE. CDR3 nucleotides: TGTGCCAGCAGCCCTCGGACCAACCAGGGCACTGAAGCTTTCTTT. It yields the protein CASSPRTNQGTEAFF.

The chain combines TRBV9 with TRBJ2-2; weak D call: TRBD2 (5 bases). CDR3 length: 13 amino acids. The V end was cut by 6 bases, the J end by 1 base, with 7 bases between. Germline assignment: CDR1 SGDLS and CDR2 YYNGEE. Written as DNA, the CDR3 is TGTGCCAGCACGGGGAGGAACACCGGGGAGCTGTTTTTT. It translates to CASTGRNTGELFF.

This chain links TRBV29-1 with TRBJ1-2, with 8 positions matching TRBD1. CDR1 SQVTM and CDR2 ANQGSEA come from the germline V gene. The CDR3 extends over 13 amino acids. The ends lost 5 bases at V and 4 bases at J; junction bases unmatched: 6. CDR3 amino acids: CSVTAGGSYGYTF. The CDR3 DNA reads as TGCAGCGTTACAGCAGGGGGCAGCTATGGCTACACCTTC. Using reference TRBV29-1 and TRBJ1-2 for the parts outside the CDR3, the full variable domain is SAVISQKPSRDICQRGTSLTIQCQVDSQVTMMFWYRQQPGQSLTLIATANQGSEATYESGFVIDKFPISRPNLTFSTLTVSNMSPEDSSIYLCSVTAGGSYGYTFGSGTRLTVV.

This clone was found once. V is TRBV5-4 and J is TRBJ2-7; D remains unclear. This CDR3 has 14 amino acids. Trimming pared 2 bases from V and 3 bases from J, leaving 12 bases between. CDR1 is SGHNT and CDR2 is YYREEE in the germline V gene (reference sequence). Here the CDR3 reads CASSFHGQVYEQYF. CDR3 sequence (DNA): TGTGCCAGCAGCTTCCATGGGCAGGTCTACGAGCAGTACTTC.

The chain uses TRBV29-1 and TRBJ1-1, with 7 bases lining up with TRBD1. CDR1 is SQVTM and CDR2 is ANQGSEA in the germline V gene. The V and J ends lost 7 bases and 0 bases, in that order; junction bases with no gene match: 2. The CDR3 is made up of 12 amino acids. CDR3 sequence: CSGGQLNTEAFF. CDR3 sequence (DNA): TGCAGCGGGGGACAGTTGAACACTGAAGCTTTCTTT.

The V call is TRBV19, the J call TRBJ1-1; D unclear. The CDR3 extends over 14 amino acids. From germline, CDR1 is LNHDA and CDR2 SQIVND (reference sequence). V dropped 7 bases and J dropped 1 base, with 13 bases sitting between them. Here the CDR3 reads CASMRGSGNTEAFF. CDR3 in DNA: TGTGCCAGTATGCGCGGGTCGGGGAACACTGAAGCTTTCTTT.

The DNA of the CDR3 is TGTGCCAGCAGCGTAGTAGCGGCTAGCACAGATACGCAGTATTTT. Translating gives CASSVVAASTDTQYF. V usage is TRBV9 and J usage is TRBJ2-3; TRBD2 is a possible D gene (6 bases). The CDR3 is made up of 15 amino acids. V gave up 0 bases and J gave up 0 bases, with 8 bases separating them. Germline CDR1 and CDR2: SGDLS and YYNGEE.

V is TRBV28 and J is TRBJ1-5; D is unresolved. Germline loops: CDR1 MDHEN, CDR2 SYDVKM. The CDR3 is made up of 13 amino acids. The V and J ends lost 2 bases and 4 bases respectively, with 6 bases between them. The CDR3 loop reads CASSLELNQPQHF. The CDR3 DNA follows: TGTGCCAGCAGTTTAGAGTTAAATCAGCCCCAGCATTTT.

There are a few counts of this clone. V and J are TRBV6-4 and TRBJ2-7; D not resolved. The CDR3 consists of 16 residues. The germline CDR1 and CDR2 sequences are MRHNA and SNTAGT. V was shortened by 1 base and J by 2 bases, with 15 bases between the two germline ends. CDR3 amino acids: CASSDFFGSAPYEQYF. The DNA of the CDR3 is TGTGCCAGCAGTGACTTCTTTGGGTCAGCACCCTACGAGCAGTACTTC.

This clone is a singleton in its sample. This rearrangement joins TRBV14 to TRBJ2-1; D possibly corresponds to TRBD1 (5 bases). V lost 3 bases and J 10 bases, leaving 22 bases between the germline ends. The CDR3 consists of 16 residues. Germline V CDR1 and CDR2: SGHDN, FVKESK. CDR3 in DNA: TGTGCCAGCAGCCACCGACAGACCGGGCCGGTTCCAGAGCAGTTCTTC. It encodes CASSHRQTGPVPEQFF.

This chain joins TRBV21-1 and TRBJ1-2; whether TRBD1, the table's D call, matches the DNA was not checked. TRBV21-1 is a pseudogene. The CDR3 is made up of 24 amino acids. CDR3 DNA: TGTGCCATCCTTCTACCTCTTTTGGCAATCGGGGACAGGGGGCGCAAAAAGTGTGTATATGGCTACACCTTC. This translates into CAILLPLLAIGDRGRKKCVYGYTF.

This chain uses TRBV15 with TRBJ2-3, with a tentative D call TRBD1 (6 bases). V was shortened by 0 bases and J by 5 bases, with 18 bases between the two germline ends. Germline V gives CDR1 LNHNV, CDR2 YYDKDF (reference sequence). This CDR3 is 17 amino acids long. The CDR3 DNA is TGTGCCACCAGCAGAGATCACGGAATGGGGGCGGGAGATACGCAGTATTTT. It is translated as CATSRDHGMGAGDTQYF.

This clone is a singleton in its sample. The chain recombines TRBV4-3 with TRBJ2-1, with 9 bases matching TRBD1. Unmatched junction bases numbered 15, after V lost 3 bases and J lost 6 bases. The CDR3 runs to 18 residues. Germline V gives CDR1 LGHNA, CDR2 YSLEER. CDR3 amino acids: CASSQKGVGTGIINEQFF. DNA for the CDR3: TGCGCCAGCAGCCAGAAGGGGGTCGGGACAGGGATAATCAATGAGCAGTTCTTC.

The V call is TRBV7-8, the J call TRBJ1-2; D remains unclear. The germline gives CDR1 SGHVS, CDR2 FQNEAQ. The CDR3 is made up of 14 amino acids. V lost 5 bases to trimming and J lost 1 base, with 11 bases between them. The CDR3 is CASSPANVNYGYTF. CDR3 sequence (DNA): TGTGCCAGCAGCCCTGCTAATGTTAACTATGGCTACACCTTC.